Presented here are 10 T cell receptor beta chains from one specimen sequenced in a study of shared clonotypes between healthy human individuals. Generated by immunoSEQ multiplex PCR, the TCRdb table keeps only in-frame clones and is missing some. The sample holds 2 million to 2.5 million clones, 80% to 95% seen once. Sequencing was carried out using naive CD4+ T cells from PBMCs. The subset here: CD45RA+ positively selected. Receptors were obtained from a man aged 18 to 29 in good health. Some clones in this sample may be carry-over from other donors' samples.

This clone was recorded once. The genes are TRBV5-1 and TRBJ1-4; TRBD1 matches 7 bases. Germline V CDR1 and CDR2: SGHRS, YFSETQ. CDR3 length equals 15 residues. V was pared by 4 bases and J by 8 bases, with 11 bases of the junction left unmatched. CDR3 DNA sequence: TGCGCCAGCAGCCCAAGTCCAGGGGGGAACGAAAAACTGTTTTTT. Its translation: CASSPSPGGNEKLFF.

V gene TRBV19 combines with J gene TRBJ1-5; weak D call: TRBD1 (6 bases). Germline assignment: CDR1 LNHDA and CDR2 SQIVND (reference sequence). V shed 8 bases and J shed 5 bases, with 13 bases lying between them. The CDR3 has 13 residues. As DNA, the CDR3 is TGTGCCAGTGATACAGGGTTGGATCAGCCCCAGCATTTT. Its translation: CASDTGLDQPQHF.

This clone is a singleton in its sample. Here the CDR3 reads CASTPWGSTNEKLFF. The DNA of the CDR3 is TGCGCCAGCACTCCATGGGGGTCCACTAATGAAAAACTGTTTTTT. The chain combines TRBV5-1 with TRBJ1-4; a weak D match, TRBD1 (5 bases). V was shortened by 6 bases and J by 2 bases, with 14 bases between the two germline ends. The germline V gene has CDR1 SGHRS and CDR2 YFSETQ. This CDR3 spans 15 amino acids.

This chain connects TRBV5-1 to TRBJ2-2, with D possibly being TRBD1 or TRBD2 (5 bases each). V lost 0 bases to trimming and J lost 7 bases, with 13 bases between them. The CDR3 runs to 15 residues. CDR1 and CDR2 (germline): SGHRS, YFSETQ. The CDR3 DNA is TGCGCCAGCAGCTTGGACGTCTCTGGGGGCGGGGAGCTGTTTTTT. Protein: CASSLDVSGGGELFF.

This clone was detected only once. This rearrangement joins TRBV28 to TRBJ2-5; 8 bases align to TRBD1. This CDR3 contains 14 residues. Germline CDR1 reads MDHEN; CDR2 reads SYDVKM. V shed 6 bases, J shed 5 bases, and the junction held 8 bases outside the gene matches. In DNA form, the CDR3 reads TGTGCCAGCAGCCACCAGGGGGCGCGGGAGACCCAGTACTTC. It codes for CASSHQGARETQYF. Filled out from reference TRBV28 and TRBJ2-5, the complete variable domain reads DVKVTQSSRYLVKRTGEKVFLECVQDMDHENMFWYRQDPGLGLRLIYFSYDVKMKEKGDIPEGYSVSREKKERFSLILESASTNQTSMYLCASSHQGARETQYFGPGTRLLVL.

This chain links TRBV7-8 with TRBJ1-2, with 8 bases aligning to TRBD1. The trim removed 5 bases at V and 2 bases at J, leaving 4 bases unmatched. The CDR3 consists of 14 residues. The germline gives CDR1 SGHVS, CDR2 FQNEAQ. The DNA for the CDR3 is TGTGCCAGCAGCACACGGACAGGGAACTATGGCTACACCTTC. Encoded protein: CASSTRTGNYGYTF. Full variable domain (rest looked up from reference TRBV7-8 and TRBJ1-2): GAGVSQSPRYKVAKRGQDVALRCDPISGHVSLFWYQQALGQGPEFLTYFQNEAQLDKSGLPSDRFFAERPEGSVSTLKIQRTQQEDSAVYLCASSTRTGNYGYTFGSGTRLTVV.

V usage is TRBV9 and J usage is TRBJ2-2; D is ambiguous. Germline V gives CDR1 SGDLS, CDR2 YYNGEE. The CDR3 is 15 amino acids. Between the trimmed V and J ends, which lost 2 bases and 1 base, there was a span of 9 bases. The CDR3 sequence is CASSVAQRNTGELFF. The CDR3 DNA follows: TGTGCCAGCAGCGTTGCTCAGAGGAACACCGGGGAGCTGTTTTTT.

This chain connects TRBV11-2 to TRBJ1-1; possibly TRBD1 for D (6 bases). Per germline, CDR1 SGHAT and CDR2 FQNNGV. V was clipped by 0 bases and J by 11 bases, with 13 bases between them. The CDR3 has 13 amino acids. CDR3 sequence: CASSLDRTDGAFF. The CDR3 DNA follows: TGTGCCAGCAGCTTAGATCGGACAGACGGGGCTTTCTTT.

This chain links TRBV9 with TRBJ1-1; no firm D call. Germline CDR1 reads SGDLS; CDR2 reads YYNGEE. The CDR3 has 16 amino acids. Trimming removed 3 bases at V and 0 bases at J, with 15 bases between. In DNA form, the CDR3 reads TGTGCCAGCAGCGCAATCCCGACGGGGATGAACACTGAAGCTTTCTTT. The encoded protein is CASSAIPTGMNTEAFF.

The J gene is TRBJ1-5, the V gene TRBV28, with D unclear. The germline gives CDR1 MDHEN, CDR2 SYDVKM. V lost 10 bases, J lost 2 bases, and 24 bases lay in between. CDR3 size: 17 residues. CDR3 in amino acids: CATVAQIFSLRNQPQHF. Written as DNA, the CDR3 is TGTGCCACGGTGGCACAGATCTTCTCACTACGCAATCAGCCCCAGCATTTT.